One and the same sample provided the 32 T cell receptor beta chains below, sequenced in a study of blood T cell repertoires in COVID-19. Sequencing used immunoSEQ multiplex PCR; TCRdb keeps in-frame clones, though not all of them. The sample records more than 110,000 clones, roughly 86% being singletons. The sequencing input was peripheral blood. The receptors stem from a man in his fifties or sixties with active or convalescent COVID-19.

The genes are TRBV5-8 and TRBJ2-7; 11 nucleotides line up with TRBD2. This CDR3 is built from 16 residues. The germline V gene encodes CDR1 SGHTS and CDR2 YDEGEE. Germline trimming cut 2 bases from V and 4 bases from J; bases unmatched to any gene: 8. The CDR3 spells CASSLRLAGGEYEQYF. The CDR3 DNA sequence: TGTGCCAGCAGCTTACGGCTAGCGGGGGGAGAATACGAGCAGTACTTC.

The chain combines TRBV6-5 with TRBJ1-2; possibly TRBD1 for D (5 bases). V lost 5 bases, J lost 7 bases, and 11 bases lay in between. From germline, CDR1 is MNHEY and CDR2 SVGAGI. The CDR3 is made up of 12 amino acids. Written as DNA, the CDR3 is TGTGCCAGCAGTCCGGAACAGGTTGGCTACACCTTC. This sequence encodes CASSPEQVGYTF.

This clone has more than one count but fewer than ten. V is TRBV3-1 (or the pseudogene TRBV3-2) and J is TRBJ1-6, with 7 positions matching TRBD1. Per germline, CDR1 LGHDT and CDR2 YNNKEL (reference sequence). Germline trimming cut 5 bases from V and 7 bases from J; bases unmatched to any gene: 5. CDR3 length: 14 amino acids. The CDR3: CASSAGTDNSPLHF. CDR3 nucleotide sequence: TGTGCCAGCAGCGCAGGGACAGACAATTCACCCCTCCACTTT.

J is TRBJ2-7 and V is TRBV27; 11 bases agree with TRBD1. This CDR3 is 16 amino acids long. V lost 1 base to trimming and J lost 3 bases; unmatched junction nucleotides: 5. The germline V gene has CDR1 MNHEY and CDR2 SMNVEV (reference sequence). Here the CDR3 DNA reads TGTGCCAGCAGTTTATGGGCCGGGACAGGGGGCTACGAGCAGTACTTC. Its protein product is CASSLWAGTGGYEQYF.

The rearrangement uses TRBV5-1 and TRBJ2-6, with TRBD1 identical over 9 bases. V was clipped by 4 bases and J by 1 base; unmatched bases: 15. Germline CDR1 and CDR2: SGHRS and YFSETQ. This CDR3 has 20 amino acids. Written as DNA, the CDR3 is TGCGCCAGCAGCAGTTATCCTCCGGGACAGGGAGGGTCTGGGGCCAACGTCCTGACTTTC. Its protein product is CASSSYPPGQGGSGANVLTF. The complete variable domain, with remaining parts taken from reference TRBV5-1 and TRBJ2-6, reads KAGVTQTPRYLIKTRGQQVTLSCSPISGHRSVSWYQQTPGQGLQFLFEYFSETQRNKGNFPGRFSGRQFSNSRSEMNVSTLELGDSALYLCASSSYPPGQGGSGANVLTFGAGSRLTVL.

The CDR3 protein is CAIVFRDYYNEQFF. CDR3 in DNA: TGTGCCATCGTTTTCCGGGACTACTACAATGAGCAGTTCTTC. The J gene is TRBJ2-1, the V gene TRBV6-5, with 7 bases lining up with TRBD2. Germline V gene sequence: CDR1 MNHEY, CDR2 SVGAGI. Trimming took 10 bases from V and 3 from J; bases not matched to a gene: 9. CDR3 length equals 14 residues.

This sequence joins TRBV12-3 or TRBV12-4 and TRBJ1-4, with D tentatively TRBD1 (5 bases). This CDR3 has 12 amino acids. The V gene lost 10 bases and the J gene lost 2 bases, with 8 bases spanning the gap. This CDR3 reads CATRQTNEKLFF. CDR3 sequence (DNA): TGTGCCACCCGACAGACTAATGAAAAACTGTTTTTT.

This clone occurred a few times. The CDR3 coding sequence is TGTGCCAGCAGCCCGCTCGGCGGCCCCTCCTACGAGCAGTACTTC. Translating it yields CASSPLGGPSYEQYF. The gene calls are TRBV5-4 and TRBJ2-7, with unresolved D. The V end lost 4 bases, the J end lost 0 bases, and 14 bases lay between the germline ends. The CDR3 is made up of 15 amino acids. Germline lookup yields CDR1 SGHNT and CDR2 YYREEE (reference sequence). Drawing the rest from reference TRBV5-4 and TRBJ2-7, the complete variable domain is ETGVTQSPTHLIKTRGQQVTLRCSSQSGHNTVSWYQQALGQGPQFIFQYYREEENGRGNFPPRFSGLQFPNYSSELNVNALELDDSALYLCASSPLGGPSYEQYFGPGTRLTVT.

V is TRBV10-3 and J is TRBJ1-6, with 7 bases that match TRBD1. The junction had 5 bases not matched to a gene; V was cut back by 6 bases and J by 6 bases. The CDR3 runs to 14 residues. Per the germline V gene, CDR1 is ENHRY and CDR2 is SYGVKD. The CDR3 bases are TGTGCCATCAGGGGGACAGCAGTTAATTCACCCCTCCACTTT. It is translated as CAIRGTAVNSPLHF.

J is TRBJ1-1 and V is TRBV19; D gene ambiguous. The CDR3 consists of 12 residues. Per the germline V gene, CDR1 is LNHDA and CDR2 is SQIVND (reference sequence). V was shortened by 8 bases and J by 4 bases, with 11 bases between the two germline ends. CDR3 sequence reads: CASGYRSTEAFF. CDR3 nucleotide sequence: TGTGCCAGTGGATATAGGAGCACTGAAGCTTTCTTT.

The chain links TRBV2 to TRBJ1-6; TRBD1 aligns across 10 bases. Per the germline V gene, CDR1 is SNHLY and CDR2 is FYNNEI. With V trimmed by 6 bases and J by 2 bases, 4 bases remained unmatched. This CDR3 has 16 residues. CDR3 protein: CASRRDRGAYNSPLHF. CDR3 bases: TGTGCCAGCAGGAGGGACAGGGGCGCCTATAATTCACCCCTCCACTTT.

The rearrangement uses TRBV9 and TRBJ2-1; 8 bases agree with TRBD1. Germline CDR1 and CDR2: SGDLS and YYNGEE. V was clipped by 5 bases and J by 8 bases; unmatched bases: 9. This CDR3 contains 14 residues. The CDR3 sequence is CASRVGQGSDEQFF. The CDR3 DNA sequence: TGTGCCAGCAGGGTTGGACAGGGAAGCGATGAGCAGTTCTTC.

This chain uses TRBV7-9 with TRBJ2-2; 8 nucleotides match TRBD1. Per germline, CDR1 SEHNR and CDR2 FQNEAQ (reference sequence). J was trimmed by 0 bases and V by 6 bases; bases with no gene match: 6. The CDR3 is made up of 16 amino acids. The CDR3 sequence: CASSSGTGTNTGELFF. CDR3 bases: TGTGCCAGCAGTTCCGGGACAGGCACGAACACCGGGGAGCTGTTTTTT.

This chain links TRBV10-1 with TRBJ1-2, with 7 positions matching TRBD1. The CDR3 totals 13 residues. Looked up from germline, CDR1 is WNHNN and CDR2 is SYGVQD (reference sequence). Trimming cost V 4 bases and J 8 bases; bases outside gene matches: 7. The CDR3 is CASSAKPTGGYTF. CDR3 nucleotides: TGCGCCAGCAGTGCGAAACCGACAGGGGGCTACACCTTC.

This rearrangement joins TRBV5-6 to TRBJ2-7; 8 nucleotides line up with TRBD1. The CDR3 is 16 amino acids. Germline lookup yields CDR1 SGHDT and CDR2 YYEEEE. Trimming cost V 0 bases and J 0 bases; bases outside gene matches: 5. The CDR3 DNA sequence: TGTGCCAGCAGCTTGGACGGACAGGGTCTCTCCTACGAGCAGTACTTC. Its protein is CASSLDGQGLSYEQYF.

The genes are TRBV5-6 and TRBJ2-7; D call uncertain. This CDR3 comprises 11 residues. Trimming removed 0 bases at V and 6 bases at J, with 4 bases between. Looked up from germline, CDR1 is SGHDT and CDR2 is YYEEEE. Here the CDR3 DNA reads TGTGCCAGCAGCTTGGTATCCGAGCAGTACTTC. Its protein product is CASSLVSEQYF.

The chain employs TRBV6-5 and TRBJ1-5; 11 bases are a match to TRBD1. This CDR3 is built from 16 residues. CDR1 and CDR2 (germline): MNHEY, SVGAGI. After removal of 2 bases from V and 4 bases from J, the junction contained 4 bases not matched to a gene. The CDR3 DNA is TGTGCCAGCAGTTACCGTGGGACAGGGGGTAATCAGCCCCAGCATTTT. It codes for CASSYRGTGGNQPQHF.

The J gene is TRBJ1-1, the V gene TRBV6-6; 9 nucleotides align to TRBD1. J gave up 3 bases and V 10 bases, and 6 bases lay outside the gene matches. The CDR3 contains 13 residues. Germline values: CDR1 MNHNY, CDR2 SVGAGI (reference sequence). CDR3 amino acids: CAISRDRDTEAFF. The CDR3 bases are TGTGCCATCTCGCGGGACAGGGACACTGAAGCTTTCTTT.

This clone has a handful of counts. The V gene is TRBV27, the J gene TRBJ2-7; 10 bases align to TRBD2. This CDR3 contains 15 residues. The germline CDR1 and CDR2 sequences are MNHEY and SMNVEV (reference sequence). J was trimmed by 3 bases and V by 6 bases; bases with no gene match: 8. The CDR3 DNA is TGTGCCAGCAGGTCAGCGGGACTAGCGTACTACGAGCAGTACTTC. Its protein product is CASRSAGLAYYEQYF.

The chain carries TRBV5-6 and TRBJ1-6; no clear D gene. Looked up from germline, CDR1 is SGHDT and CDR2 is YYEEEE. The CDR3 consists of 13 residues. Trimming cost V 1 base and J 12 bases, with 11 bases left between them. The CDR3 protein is CASSLSRPGPLHF. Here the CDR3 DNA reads TGTGCCAGCAGCTTGTCCAGGCCCGGACCCCTCCACTTT.

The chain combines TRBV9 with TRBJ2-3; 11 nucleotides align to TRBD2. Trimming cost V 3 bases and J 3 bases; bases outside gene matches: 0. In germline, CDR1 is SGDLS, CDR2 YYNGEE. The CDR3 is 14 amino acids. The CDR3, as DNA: TGTGCCAGCAGCGCTAGCGGGGGGACAGATACGCAGTATTTT. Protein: CASSASGGTDTQYF.

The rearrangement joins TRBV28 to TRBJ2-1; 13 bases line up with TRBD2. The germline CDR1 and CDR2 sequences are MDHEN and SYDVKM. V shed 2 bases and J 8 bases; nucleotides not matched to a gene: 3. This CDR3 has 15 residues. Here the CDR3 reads CASSLRTSGRDEQFF. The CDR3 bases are TGTGCCAGCAGTTTAAGGACTAGCGGGAGAGATGAGCAGTTCTTC. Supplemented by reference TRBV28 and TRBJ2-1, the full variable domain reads DVKVTQSSRYLVKRTGEKVFLECVQDMDHENMFWYRQDPGLGLRLIYFSYDVKMKEKGDIPEGYSVSREKKERFSLILESASTNQTSMYLCASSLRTSGRDEQFFGPGTRLTVL.

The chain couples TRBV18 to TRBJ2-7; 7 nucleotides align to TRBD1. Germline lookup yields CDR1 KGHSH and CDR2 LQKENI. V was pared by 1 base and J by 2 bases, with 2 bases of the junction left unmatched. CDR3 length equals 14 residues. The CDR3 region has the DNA TGTGCCAGCTCACCACAGGGACAGCCCTACGAGCAGTACTTC. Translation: CASSPQGQPYEQYF.

For the CDR3, the DNA is TGTGCCAGCAGTCCTTCCTTGGGGAGTTTCCTCTACGAGCAGTACTTC. Translated, it gives CASSPSLGSFLYEQYF. This chain connects TRBV27 to TRBJ2-7; the D gene is possibly TRBD2 (5 bases). The V gene lost 5 bases and the J gene lost 3 bases, with 20 bases spanning the gap. The CDR3 runs to 16 residues. Germline V gene lookup returns CDR1 MNHEY and CDR2 SMNVEV (reference sequence).

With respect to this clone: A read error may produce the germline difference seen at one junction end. CDR3 coding DNA: TGCGCCAGCAGCGAAGAAGGCGGACAGACGTTT. Protein: CASSEEGGQTF. J is TRBJ2-3 and V is TRBV5-1, with D possibly matching TRBD1 (6 bases). Germline V lookup: CDR1 SGHRS, CDR2 YFSETQ. CDR3 length: 11 residues.

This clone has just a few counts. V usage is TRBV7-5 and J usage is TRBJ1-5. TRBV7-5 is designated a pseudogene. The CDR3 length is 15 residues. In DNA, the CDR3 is TGTGCCAGAAGCCTCGGGCGGAGGGGATTTCAGCCCCAGCATTTT. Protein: CARSLGRRGFQPQHF.

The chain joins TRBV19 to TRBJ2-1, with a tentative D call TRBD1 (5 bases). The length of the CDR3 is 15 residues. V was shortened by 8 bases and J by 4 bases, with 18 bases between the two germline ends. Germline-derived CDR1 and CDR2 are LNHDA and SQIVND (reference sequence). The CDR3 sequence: CASHLGHLGYNEQFF. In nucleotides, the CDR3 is TGTGCCAGTCATTTGGGGCATTTGGGGTACAATGAGCAGTTCTTC.

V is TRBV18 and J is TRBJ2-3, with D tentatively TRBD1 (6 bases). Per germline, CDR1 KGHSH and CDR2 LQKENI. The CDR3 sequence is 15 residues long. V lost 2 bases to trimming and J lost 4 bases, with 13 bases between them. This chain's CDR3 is CASSPSPGTSDTQYF. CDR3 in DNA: TGTGCCAGCTCACCAAGCCCCGGGACATCAGATACGCAGTATTTT.

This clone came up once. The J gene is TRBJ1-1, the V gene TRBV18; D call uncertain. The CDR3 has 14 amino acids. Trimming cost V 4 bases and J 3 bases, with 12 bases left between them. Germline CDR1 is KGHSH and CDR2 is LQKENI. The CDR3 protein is CASSRNNRDTEAFF. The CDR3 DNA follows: TGTGCCAGCTCACGGAACAATCGGGACACTGAAGCTTTCTTT.

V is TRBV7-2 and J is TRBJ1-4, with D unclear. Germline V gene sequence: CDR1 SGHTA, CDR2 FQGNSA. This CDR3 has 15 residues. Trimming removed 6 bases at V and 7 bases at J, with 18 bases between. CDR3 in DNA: TGTGCCAGCAGTCTGGGCAGGTCTCAAGGTGAAAAACTGTTTTTT. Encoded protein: CASSLGRSQGEKLFF.

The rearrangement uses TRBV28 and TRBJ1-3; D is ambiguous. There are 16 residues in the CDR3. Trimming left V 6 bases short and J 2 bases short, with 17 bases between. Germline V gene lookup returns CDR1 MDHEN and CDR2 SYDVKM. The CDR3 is CASSPPGSYPGNTIYF. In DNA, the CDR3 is TGTGCCAGCAGCCCACCTGGGAGTTATCCTGGAAACACCATATATTTT.

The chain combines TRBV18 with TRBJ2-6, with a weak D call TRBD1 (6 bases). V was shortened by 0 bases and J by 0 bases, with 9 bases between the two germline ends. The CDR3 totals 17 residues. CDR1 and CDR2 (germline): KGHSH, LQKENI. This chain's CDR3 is CASSPPGHLSGANVLTF. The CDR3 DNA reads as TGTGCCAGCTCACCACCGGGACACCTCTCTGGGGCCAACGTCCTGACTTTC.